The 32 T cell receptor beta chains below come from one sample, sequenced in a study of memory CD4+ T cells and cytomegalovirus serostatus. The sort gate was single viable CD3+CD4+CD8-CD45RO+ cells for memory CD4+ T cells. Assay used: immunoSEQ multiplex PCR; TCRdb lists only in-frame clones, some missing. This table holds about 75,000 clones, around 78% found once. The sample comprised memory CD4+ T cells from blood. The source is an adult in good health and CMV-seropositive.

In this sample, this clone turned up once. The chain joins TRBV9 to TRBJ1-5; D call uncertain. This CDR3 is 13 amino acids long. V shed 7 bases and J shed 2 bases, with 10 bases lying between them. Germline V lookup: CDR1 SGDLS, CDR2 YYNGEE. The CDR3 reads CASGLSGNQPQHF. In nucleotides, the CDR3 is TGTGCCAGCGGACTGAGCGGCAATCAGCCCCAGCATTTT.

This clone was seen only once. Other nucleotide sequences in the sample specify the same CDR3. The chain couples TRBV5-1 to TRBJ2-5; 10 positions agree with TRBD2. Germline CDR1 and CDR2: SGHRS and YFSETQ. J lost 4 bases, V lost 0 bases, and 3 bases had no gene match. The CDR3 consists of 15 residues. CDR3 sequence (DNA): TGCGCCAGCAGCTTGGGCCTAGCGGGGGTAGAGACCCAGTACTTC. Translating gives CASSLGLAGVETQYF.

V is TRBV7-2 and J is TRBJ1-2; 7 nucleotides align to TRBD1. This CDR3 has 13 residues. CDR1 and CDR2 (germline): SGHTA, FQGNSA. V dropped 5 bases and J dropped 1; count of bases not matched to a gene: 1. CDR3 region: CASSRQGNYGYTF. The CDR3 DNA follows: TGTGCCAGCAGCCGACAGGGTAACTATGGCTACACCTTC.

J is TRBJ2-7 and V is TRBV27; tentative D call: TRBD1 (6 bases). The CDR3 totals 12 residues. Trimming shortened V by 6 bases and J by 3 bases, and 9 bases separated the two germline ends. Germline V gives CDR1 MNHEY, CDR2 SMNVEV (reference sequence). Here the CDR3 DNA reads TGTGCCAGCAGCCCACAGGGCTACGAGCAGTACTTC. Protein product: CASSPQGYEQYF.

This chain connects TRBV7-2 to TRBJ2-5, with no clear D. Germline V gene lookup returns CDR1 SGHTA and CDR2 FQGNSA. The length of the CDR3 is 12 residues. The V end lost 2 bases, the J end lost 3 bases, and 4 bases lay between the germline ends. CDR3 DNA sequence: TGTGCCAGCAGCTTATTAAAAGAGACCCAGTACTTC. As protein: CASSLLKETQYF.

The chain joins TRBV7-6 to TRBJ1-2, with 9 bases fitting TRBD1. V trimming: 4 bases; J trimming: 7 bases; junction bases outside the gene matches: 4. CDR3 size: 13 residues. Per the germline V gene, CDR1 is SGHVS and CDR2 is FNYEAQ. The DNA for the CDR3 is TGTGCCAGCAGCTGGGACAGGGAGGGTGGCTACACCTTC. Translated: CASSWDREGGYTF.

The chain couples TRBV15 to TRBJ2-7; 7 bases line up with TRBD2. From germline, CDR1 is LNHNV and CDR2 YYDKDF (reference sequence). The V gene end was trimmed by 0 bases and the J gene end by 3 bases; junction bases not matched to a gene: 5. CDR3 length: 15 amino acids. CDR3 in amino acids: CATSRDRGVSYEQYF. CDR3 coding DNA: TGTGCCACCAGCAGAGACCGGGGGGTCAGCTACGAGCAGTACTTC.

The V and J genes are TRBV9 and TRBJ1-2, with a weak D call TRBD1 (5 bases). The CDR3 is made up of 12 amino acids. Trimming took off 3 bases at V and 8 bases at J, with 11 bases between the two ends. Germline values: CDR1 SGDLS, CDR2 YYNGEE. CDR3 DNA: TGTGCCAGCAGCGACACGGGGCGAGGCTACACCTTC. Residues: CASSDTGRGYTF. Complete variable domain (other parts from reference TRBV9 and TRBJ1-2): DSGVTQTPKHLITATGQRVTLRCSPRSGDLSVYWYQQSLDQGLQFLIQYYNGEERAKGNILERFSAQQFPDLHSELNLSSLELGDSALYFCASSDTGRGYTFGSGTRLTVV.

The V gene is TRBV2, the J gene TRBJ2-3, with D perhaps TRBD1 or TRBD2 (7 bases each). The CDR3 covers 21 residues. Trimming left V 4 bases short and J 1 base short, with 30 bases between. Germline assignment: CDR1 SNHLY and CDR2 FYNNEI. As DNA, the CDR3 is TGTGCCAGCAGTGGCGACAGGGCGCGAAGCGGGGACTCGAGAGGCACAGATACGCAGTATTTT. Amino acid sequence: CASSGDRARSGDSRGTDTQYF.

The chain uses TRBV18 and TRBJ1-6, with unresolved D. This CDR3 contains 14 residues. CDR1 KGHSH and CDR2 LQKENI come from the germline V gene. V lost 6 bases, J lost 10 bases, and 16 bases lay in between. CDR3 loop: CASSYEEGGSPLHF. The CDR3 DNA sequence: TGTGCCAGCTCCTACGAGGAGGGAGGATCACCCCTCCACTTT.

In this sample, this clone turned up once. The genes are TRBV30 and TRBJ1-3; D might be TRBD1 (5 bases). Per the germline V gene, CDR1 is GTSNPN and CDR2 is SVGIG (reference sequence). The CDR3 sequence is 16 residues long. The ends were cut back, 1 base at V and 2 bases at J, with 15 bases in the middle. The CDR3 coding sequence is TGTGCCTGGAGTGAGTTTGGTTTGGGGGCTGGAAACACCATATATTTT. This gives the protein CAWSEFGLGAGNTIYF.

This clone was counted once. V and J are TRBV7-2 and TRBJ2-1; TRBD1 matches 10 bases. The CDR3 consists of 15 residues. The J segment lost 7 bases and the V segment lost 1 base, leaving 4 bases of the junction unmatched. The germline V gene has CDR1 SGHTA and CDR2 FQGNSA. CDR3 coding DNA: TGTGCCAGCAGCTTAGGGGCGGACAGGGGGAATGAGCAGTTCTTC. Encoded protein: CASSLGADRGNEQFF.

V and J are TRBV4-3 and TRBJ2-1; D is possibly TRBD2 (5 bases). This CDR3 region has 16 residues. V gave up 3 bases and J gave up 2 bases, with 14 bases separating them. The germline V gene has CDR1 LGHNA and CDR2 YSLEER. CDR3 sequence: CASSHEGLVPYNEQFF. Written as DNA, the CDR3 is TGCGCCAGCAGCCATGAGGGTCTGGTTCCCTACAATGAGCAGTTCTTC.

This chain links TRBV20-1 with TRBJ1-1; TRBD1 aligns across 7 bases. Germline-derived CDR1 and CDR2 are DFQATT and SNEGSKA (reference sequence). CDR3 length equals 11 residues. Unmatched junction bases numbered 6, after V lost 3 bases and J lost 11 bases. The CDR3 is CSASPGQRAFF. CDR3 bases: TGCAGTGCTAGCCCGGGACAGCGGGCTTTCTTT.

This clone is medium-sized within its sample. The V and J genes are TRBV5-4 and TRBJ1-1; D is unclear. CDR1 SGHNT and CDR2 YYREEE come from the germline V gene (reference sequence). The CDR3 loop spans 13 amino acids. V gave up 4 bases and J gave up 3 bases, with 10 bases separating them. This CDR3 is CASSVGRDTEAFF. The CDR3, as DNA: TGTGCCAGCAGCGTCGGCCGGGACACTGAAGCTTTCTTT. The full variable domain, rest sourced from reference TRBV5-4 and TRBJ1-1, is ETGVTQSPTHLIKTRGQQVTLRCSSQSGHNTVSWYQQALGQGPQFIFQYYREEENGRGNFPPRFSGLQFPNYSSELNVNALELDDSALYLCASSVGRDTEAFFGQGTRLTVV.

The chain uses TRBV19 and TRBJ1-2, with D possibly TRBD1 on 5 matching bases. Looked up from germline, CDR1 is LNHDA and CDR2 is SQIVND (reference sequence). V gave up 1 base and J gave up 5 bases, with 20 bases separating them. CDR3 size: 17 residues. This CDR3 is CASSIGGRDHLGYGYTF. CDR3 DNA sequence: TGTGCCAGTAGTATAGGCGGCAGGGACCATTTGGGATATGGCTACACCTTC.

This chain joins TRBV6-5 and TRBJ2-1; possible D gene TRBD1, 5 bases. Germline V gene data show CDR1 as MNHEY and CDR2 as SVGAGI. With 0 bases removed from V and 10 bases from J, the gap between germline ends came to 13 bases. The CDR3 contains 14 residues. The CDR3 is CASSYSYQQAEQFF. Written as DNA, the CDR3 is TGTGCCAGCAGTTACTCGTATCAACAGGCAGAGCAGTTCTTC.

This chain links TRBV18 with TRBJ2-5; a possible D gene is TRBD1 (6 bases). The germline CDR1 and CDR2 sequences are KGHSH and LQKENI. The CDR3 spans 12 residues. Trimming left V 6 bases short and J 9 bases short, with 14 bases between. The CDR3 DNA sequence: TGTGCCAGCTCGGAAGCTAGGGGGTCCCAGTACTTC. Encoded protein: CASSEARGSQYF.

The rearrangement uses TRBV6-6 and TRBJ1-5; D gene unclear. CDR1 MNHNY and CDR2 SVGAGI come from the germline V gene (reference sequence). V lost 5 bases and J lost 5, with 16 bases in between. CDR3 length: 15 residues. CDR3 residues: CASSPTLGDHQPQHF. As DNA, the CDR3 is TGTGCCAGCAGTCCCACCTTGGGAGACCATCAGCCCCAGCATTTT.

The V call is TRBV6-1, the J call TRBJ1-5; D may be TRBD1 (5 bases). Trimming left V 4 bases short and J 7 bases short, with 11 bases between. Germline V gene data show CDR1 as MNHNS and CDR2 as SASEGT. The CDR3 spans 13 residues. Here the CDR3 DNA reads TGTGCCAGCAGTGGGGGGAATCGCCAGCCCCAGCATTTT. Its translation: CASSGGNRQPQHF.

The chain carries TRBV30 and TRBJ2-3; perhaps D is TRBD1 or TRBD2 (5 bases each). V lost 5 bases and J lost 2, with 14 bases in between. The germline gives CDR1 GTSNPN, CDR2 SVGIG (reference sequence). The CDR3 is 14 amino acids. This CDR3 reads CAWGRGGTTDTQYF. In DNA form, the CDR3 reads TGTGCCTGGGGACGCGGTGGGACCACAGATACGCAGTATTTT. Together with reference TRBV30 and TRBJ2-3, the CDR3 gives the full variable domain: SQTIHQWPATLVQPVGSPLSLECTVEGTSNPNLYWYRQAAGRGLQLLFYSVGIGQISSEVPQNLSASRPQDRQFILSSKKLLLSDSGFYLCAWGRGGTTDTQYFGPGTRLTVL.

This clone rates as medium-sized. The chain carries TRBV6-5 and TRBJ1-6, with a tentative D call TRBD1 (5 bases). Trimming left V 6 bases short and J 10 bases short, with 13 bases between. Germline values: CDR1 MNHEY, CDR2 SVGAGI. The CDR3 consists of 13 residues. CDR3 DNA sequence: TGTGCCAGCAGCGAGAGGGACCAATCACCCCTCCACTTT. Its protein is CASSERDQSPLHF.

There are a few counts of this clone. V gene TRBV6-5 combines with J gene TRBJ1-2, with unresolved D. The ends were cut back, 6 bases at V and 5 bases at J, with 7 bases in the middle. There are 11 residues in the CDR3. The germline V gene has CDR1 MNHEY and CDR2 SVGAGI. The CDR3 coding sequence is TGTGCCAGCAGCCCCAGTTATGGCTACACCTTC. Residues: CASSPSYGYTF.

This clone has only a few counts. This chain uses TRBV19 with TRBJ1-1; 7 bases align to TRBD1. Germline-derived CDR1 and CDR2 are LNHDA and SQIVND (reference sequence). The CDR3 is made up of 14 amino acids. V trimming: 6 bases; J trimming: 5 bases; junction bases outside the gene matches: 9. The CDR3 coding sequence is TGTGCCAGTAGAAACAGGGGATTCGCAACTGAAGCTTTCTTT. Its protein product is CASRNRGFATEAFF.

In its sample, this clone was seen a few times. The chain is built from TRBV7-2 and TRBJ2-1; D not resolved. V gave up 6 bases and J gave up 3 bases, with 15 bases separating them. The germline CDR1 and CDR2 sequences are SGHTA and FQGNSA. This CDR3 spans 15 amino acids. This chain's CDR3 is CASSKLADLYNEQFF. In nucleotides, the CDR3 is TGTGCCAGCAGTAAATTAGCAGACCTCTACAATGAGCAGTTCTTC.

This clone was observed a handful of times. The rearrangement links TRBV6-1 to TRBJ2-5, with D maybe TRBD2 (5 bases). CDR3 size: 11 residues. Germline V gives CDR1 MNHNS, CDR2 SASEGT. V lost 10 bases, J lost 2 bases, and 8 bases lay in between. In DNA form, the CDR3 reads TGTGCCATTACGGGGCAAGAGACCCAGTACTTC. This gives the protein CAITGQETQYF.

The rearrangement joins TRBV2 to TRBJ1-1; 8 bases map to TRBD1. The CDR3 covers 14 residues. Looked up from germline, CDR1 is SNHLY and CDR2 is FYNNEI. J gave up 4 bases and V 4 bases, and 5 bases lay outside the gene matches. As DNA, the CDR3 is TGTGCCAGCAGTGTCAGGGGGCGGACCACTGAAGCTTTCTTT. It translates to CASSVRGRTTEAFF.

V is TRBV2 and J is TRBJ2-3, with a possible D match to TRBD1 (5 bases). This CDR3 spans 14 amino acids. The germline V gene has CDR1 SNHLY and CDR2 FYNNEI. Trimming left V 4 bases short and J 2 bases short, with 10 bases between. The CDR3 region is CASSVSGFTDTQYF. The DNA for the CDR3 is TGTGCCAGCAGTGTGTCAGGGTTCACAGATACGCAGTATTTT.

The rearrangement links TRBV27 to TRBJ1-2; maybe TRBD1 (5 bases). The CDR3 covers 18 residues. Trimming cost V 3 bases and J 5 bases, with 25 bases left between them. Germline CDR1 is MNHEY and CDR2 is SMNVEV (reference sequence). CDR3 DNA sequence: TGTGCCAGCAGTTTCCGCCGAGGGGAAGGGAGGAGGCCATATGGCTACACCTTC. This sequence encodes CASSFRRGEGRRPYGYTF.

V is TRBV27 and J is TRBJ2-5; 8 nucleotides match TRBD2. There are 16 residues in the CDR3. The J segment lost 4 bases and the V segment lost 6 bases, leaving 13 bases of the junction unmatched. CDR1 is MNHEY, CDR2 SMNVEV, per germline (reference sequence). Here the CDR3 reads CASRSGVAGPGETQYF. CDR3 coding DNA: TGTGCCAGCAGGTCAGGGGTAGCGGGACCGGGAGAGACCCAGTACTTC.

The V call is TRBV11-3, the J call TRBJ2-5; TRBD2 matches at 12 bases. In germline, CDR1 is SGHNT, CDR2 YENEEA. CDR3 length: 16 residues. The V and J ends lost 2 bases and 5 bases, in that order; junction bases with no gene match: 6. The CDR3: CASSLKLAGGAETQYF. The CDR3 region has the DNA TGTGCCAGCAGCTTAAAACTAGCGGGAGGAGCGGAGACCCAGTACTTC. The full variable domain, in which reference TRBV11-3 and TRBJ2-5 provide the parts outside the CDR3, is EAGVVQSPRYKIIEKKQPVAFWCNPISGHNTLYWYLQNLGQGPELLIRYENEEAVDDSQLPKDRFSAERLKGVDSTLKIQPAELGDSAVYLCASSLKLAGGAETQYFGPGTRLLVL.

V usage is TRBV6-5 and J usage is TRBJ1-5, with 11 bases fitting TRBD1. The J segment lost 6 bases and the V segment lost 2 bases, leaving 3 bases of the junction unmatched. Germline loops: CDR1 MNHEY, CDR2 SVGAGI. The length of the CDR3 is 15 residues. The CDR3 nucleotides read TGTGCCAGCAGTTACAGGACAGGGGGCGGTCAGCCCCAGCATTTT. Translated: CASSYRTGGGQPQHF.